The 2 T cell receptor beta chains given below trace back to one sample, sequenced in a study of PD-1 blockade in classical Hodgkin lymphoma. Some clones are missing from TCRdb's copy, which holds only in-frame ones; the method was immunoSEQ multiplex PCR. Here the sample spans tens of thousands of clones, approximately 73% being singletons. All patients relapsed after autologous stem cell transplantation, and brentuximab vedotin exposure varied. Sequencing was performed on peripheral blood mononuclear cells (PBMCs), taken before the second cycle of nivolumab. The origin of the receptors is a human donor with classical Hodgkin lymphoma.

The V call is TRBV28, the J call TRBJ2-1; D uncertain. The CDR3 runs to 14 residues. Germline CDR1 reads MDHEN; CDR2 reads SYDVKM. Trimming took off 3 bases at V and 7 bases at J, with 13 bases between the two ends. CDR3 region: CASSFSSRLNEQFF. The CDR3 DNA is TGTGCCAGCAGTTTTTCAAGCAGGCTTAATGAGCAGTTCTTC.

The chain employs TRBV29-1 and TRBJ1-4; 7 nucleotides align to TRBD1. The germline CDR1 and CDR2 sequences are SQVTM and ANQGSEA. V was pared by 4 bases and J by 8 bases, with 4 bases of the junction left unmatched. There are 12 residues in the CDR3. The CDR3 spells CSVAGQSEKLFF. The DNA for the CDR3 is TGCAGCGTTGCGGGACAGAGCGAAAAACTGTTTTTT.